One and the same sample provided the 10 T cell receptor beta chains below, sequenced in a study of blood T cell repertoires in COVID-19. Produced via immunoSEQ multiplex PCR; TCRdb's table is partial and in-frame only. Here the sample spans 100,000 to 150,000 clones, about 80% being singletons. Sample: peripheral blood. These receptors were collected from a woman aged 50 to 60 with acute or convalescent COVID-19.

The chain employs TRBV11-3 and TRBJ2-2; 14 nucleotides line up with TRBD2. The V and J ends lost 5 bases and 0 bases, in that order; junction bases with no gene match: 2. This CDR3 contains 17 residues. Germline CDR1 and CDR2: SGHNT and YENEEA. Here the CDR3 reads CASSATSGGANTGELFF. The DNA of the CDR3 is TGTGCCAGCAGCGCGACTAGCGGGGGGGCGAACACCGGGGAGCTGTTTTTT.

This clone was observed a few times. J is TRBJ2-1 and V is TRBV11-2; D unresolved. The V gene's germline CDR1 is SGHAT and CDR2 FQNNGV. The CDR3 is made up of 13 amino acids. V was trimmed by 2 bases and J by 7 bases, leaving 9 bases between them. The CDR3 sequence: CASSLMVQNEQFF. CDR3 sequence (DNA): TGTGCCAGCAGCTTAATGGTCCAGAATGAGCAGTTCTTC.

Only a few counts were recorded for this clone. The chain links TRBV2 to TRBJ1-5; 9 bases fit TRBD1. Germline CDR1 is SNHLY and CDR2 is FYNNEI. CDR3 length: 15 residues. The trim removed 6 bases at V and 5 bases at J, leaving 8 bases unmatched. The CDR3 region has the DNA TGTGCCAGCAGCACGACCGGGACAGGGTATCAGCCCCAGCATTTT. It encodes CASSTTGTGYQPQHF. The full variable domain, completed using reference TRBV2 and TRBJ1-5, is EPEVTQTPSHQVTQMGQEVILRCVPISNHLYFYWYRQILGQKVEFLVSFYNNEISEKSEIFDDQFSVERPDGSNFTLKIRSTKLEDSAMYFCASSTTGTGYQPQHFGDGTRLSIL.

The chain links TRBV2 to TRBJ1-1, with TRBD1 identical over 7 bases. CDR1 and CDR2 from the germline V gene are SNHLY and FYNNEI. J gave up 5 bases and V 6 bases, and 6 bases lay outside the gene matches. The CDR3 is made up of 13 amino acids. As DNA, the CDR3 is TGTGCCAGCAGGAGACAGGGAGGAACTGAAGCTTTCTTT. It yields the protein CASRRQGGTEAFF.

The genes are TRBV12-1 and TRBJ1-1; no check of the table's D call, TRBD1, against the DNA was made. TRBV12-1 is a known pseudogene. The CDR3 is made up of 21 amino acids. This CDR3 is CASSFAPVFQGDYDRNTEAFF. The CDR3 bases are TGTGCCAGCAGCTTTGCCCCAGTGTTTCAGGGGGATTACGATAGGAACACTGAAGCTTTCTTT.

DNA for the CDR3: TGCGCCAGCAGCGCTGGACAGGTGAATTCACCCCTCCACTTT. Its translation is CASSAGQVNSPLHF. The gene calls are TRBV5-1 and TRBJ1-6, with 7 bases matching TRBD1. The trim removed 4 bases at V and 7 bases at J, leaving 5 bases unmatched. CDR1 is SGHRS, CDR2 YFSETQ, per germline. The CDR3 runs to 14 residues.

The chain joins TRBV3-1 (or the pseudogene TRBV3-2) to TRBJ1-2; D possibly corresponds to TRBD1 (6 bases). This CDR3 contains 16 residues. The germline V gene has CDR1 LGHDT and CDR2 YNNKEL (reference sequence). Trimming took off 0 bases at V and 4 bases at J, with 15 bases between the two ends. The DNA for the CDR3 is TGTGCCAGCAGCCAAGAAGGCTCGACAGGCCTCTATGGCTACACCTTC. Translating gives CASSQEGSTGLYGYTF.

This sequence joins TRBV10-3 and TRBJ1-2; 10 bases are a match to TRBD1. CDR1 is ENHRY and CDR2 is SYGVKD in the germline V gene. The CDR3 totals 14 residues. V shed 0 bases and J 7 bases; nucleotides not matched to a gene: 2. In DNA form, the CDR3 reads TGTGCCATCAGTGAGTCGGACAGGGGGGCTGGCTACACCTTC. This encodes CAISESDRGAGYTF.

This clone was seen once. The chain combines TRBV27 with TRBJ2-1, with D perhaps matching TRBD2 (5 bases). The CDR3 is made up of 15 amino acids. CDR1 and CDR2 from the germline V gene are MNHEY and SMNVEV (reference sequence). Trimming stripped 3 bases from V and 0 bases from J, with 9 bases between. DNA of the CDR3: TGTGCCAGCAGTTTCGAGGGTCTCTCCTACAATGAGCAGTTCTTC. As protein: CASSFEGLSYNEQFF.

The gene calls are TRBV19 and TRBJ1-5; possible D gene TRBD1, 5 bases. V was pared by 6 bases and J by 5 bases, with 14 bases between. This CDR3 is 14 amino acids long. Per the germline V gene, CDR1 is LNHDA and CDR2 is SQIVND (reference sequence). The chain's CDR3 is CASSGGKLYQPQHF. For the CDR3, the DNA is TGTGCCAGTAGCGGGGGGAAGCTCTATCAGCCCCAGCATTTT. Based on the CDR3 plus reference TRBV19 and TRBJ1-5, the full variable domain is DGGITQSPKYLFRKEGQNVTLSCEQNLNHDAMYWYRQDPGQGLRLIYYSQIVNDFQKGDIAEGYSVSREKKESFPLTVTSAQKNPTAFYLCASSGGKLYQPQHFGDGTRLSIL.